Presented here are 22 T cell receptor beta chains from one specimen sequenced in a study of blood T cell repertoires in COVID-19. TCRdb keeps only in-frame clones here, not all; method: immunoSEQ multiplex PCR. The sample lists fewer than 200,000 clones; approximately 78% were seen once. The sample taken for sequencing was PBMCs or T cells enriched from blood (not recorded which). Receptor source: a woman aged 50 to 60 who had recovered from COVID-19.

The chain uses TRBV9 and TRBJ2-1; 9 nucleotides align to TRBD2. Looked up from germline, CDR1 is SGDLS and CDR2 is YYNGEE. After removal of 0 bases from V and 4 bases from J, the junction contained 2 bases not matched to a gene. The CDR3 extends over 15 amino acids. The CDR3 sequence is CASSVALAGYNEQFF. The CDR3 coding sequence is TGTGCCAGCAGCGTAGCCCTAGCGGGGTACAATGAGCAGTTCTTC.

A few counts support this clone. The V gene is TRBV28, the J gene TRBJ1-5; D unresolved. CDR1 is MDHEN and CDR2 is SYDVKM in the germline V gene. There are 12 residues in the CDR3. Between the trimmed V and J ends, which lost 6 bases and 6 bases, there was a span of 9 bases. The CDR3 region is CASSPPGQPQHF. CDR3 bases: TGTGCCAGCAGCCCGCCGGGTCAGCCCCAGCATTTT.

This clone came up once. The CDR3 reads CASSPFTGNLYEQYF. The CDR3 DNA follows: TGTGCCAGCAGCCCATTCACCGGGAACCTTTACGAGCAGTACTTC. The chain carries TRBV14 and TRBJ2-7, with D possibly being TRBD2 (5 bases). V was clipped by 4 bases and J by 4 bases, with 17 bases between them. The V gene's germline CDR1 is SGHDN and CDR2 FVKESK. The CDR3 totals 15 residues.

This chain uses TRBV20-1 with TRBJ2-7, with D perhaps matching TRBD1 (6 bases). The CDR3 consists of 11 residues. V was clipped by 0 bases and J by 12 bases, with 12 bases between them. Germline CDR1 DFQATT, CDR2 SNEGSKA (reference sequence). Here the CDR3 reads CSAREFAQGYF. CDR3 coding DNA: TGCAGTGCTAGAGAATTTGCACAGGGGTACTTC.

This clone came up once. The CDR3 nucleotides read TGTGCCAGCAGTCCACCAGCAGCGGGAGAGAATGAGCAGTTCTTC. Amino acid sequence: CASSPPAAGENEQFF. The V gene is TRBV6-5, the J gene TRBJ2-1; 8 bases match TRBD2. The CDR3 is 15 residues long. The V gene end was trimmed by 5 bases and the J gene end by 7 bases; junction bases not matched to a gene: 10. The germline gives CDR1 MNHEY, CDR2 SVGAGI.

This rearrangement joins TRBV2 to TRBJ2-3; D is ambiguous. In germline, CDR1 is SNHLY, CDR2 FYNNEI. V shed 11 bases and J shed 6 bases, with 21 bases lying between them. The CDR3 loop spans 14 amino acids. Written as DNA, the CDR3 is TGTGCCTCTTCCCGGGTCCCTACGTCGGATACGCAGTATTTT. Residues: CASSRVPTSDTQYF.

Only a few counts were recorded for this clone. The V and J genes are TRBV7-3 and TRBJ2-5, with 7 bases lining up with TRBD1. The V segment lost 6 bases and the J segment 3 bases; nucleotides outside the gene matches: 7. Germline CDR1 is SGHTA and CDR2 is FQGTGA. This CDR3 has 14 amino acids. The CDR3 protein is CASRPPGTEETQYF. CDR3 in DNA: TGTGCCAGCAGGCCACCCGGGACAGAAGAGACCCAGTACTTC. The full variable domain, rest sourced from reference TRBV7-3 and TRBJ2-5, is GAGVSQTPSNKVTEKGKYVELRCDPISGHTALYWYRQSLGQGPEFLIYFQGTGAADDSGLPNDRFFAVRPEGSVSTLKIQRTERGDSAVYLCASRPPGTEETQYFGPGTRLLVL.

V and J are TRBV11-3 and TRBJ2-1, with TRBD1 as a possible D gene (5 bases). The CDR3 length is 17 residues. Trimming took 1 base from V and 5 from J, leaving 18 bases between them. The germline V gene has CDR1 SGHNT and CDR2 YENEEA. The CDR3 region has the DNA TGTGCCAGCAGCTTAGTATGGTCCCAGGGTAGGGACAATGAGCAGTTCTTC. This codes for CASSLVWSQGRDNEQFF.

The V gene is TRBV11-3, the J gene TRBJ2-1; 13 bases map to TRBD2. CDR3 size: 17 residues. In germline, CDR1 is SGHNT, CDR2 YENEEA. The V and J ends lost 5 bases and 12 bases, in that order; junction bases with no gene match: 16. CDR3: CASSPGGTSGAGRGQFF. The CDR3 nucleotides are TGTGCCAGCAGCCCCGGGGGGACTAGCGGGGCGGGGAGAGGGCAGTTCTTC. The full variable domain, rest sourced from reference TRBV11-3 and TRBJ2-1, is EAGVVQSPRYKIIEKKQPVAFWCNPISGHNTLYWYLQNLGQGPELLIRYENEEAVDDSQLPKDRFSAERLKGVDSTLKIQPAELGDSAVYLCASSPGGTSGAGRGQFFGPGTRLTVL.

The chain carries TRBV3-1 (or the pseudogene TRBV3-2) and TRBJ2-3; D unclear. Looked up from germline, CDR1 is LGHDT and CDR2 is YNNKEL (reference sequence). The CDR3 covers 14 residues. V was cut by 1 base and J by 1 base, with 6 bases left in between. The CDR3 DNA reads TGTGCCAGCAGCCAAGGCGTGGGCACAGATACGCAGTATTTT. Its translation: CASSQGVGTDTQYF.

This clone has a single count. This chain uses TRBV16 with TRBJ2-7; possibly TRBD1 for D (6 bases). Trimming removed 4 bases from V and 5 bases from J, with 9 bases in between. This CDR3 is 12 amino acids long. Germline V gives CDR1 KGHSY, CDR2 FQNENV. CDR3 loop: CASSRYRDEQYF. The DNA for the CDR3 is TGTGCCAGCAGCCGGTACAGGGACGAGCAGTACTTC.

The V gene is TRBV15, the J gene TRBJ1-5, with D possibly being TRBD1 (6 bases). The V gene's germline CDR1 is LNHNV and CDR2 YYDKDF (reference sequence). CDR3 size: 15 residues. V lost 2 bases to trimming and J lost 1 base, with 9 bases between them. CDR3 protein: CATSRQGISNQPQHF. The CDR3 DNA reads TGTGCCACCAGCAGACAGGGGATCAGCAATCAGCCCCAGCATTTT.

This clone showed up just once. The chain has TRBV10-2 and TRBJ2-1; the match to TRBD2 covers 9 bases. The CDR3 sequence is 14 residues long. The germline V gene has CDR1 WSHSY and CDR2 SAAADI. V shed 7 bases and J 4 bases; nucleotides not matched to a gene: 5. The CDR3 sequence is CASTPTSGYNEQFF. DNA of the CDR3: TGCGCCAGCACTCCGACTAGCGGTTACAATGAGCAGTTCTTC.

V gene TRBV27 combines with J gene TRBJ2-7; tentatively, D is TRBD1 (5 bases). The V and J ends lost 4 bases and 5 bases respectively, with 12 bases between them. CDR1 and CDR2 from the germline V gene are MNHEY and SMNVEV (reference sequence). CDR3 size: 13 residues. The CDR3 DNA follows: TGTGCCAGCAGTTATTCTAGGGGCCACGAGCAGTACTTC. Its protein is CASSYSRGHEQYF.

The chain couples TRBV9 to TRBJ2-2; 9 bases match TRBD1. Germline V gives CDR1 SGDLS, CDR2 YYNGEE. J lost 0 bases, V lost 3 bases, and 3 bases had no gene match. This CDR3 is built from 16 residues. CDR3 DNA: TGTGCCAGCAGCGGACGGACAGGGGCGAACACCGGGGAGCTGTTTTTT. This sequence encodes CASSGRTGANTGELFF.

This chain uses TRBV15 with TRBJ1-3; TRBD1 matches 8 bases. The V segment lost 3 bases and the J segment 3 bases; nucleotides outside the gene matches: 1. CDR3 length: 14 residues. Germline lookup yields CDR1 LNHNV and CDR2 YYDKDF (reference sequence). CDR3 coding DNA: TGTGCCACCAGCAGTGGACAGGGTGGAAACACCATATATTTT. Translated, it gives CATSSGQGGNTIYF.

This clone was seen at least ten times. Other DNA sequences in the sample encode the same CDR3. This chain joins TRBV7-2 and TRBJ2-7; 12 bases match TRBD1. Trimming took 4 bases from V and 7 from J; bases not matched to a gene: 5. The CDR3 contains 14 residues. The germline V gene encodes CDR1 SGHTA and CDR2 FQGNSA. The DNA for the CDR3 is TGTGCCAGCAGCTGGGGACAGGGGGCGGGTGAGCAGTACTTC. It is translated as CASSWGQGAGEQYF.

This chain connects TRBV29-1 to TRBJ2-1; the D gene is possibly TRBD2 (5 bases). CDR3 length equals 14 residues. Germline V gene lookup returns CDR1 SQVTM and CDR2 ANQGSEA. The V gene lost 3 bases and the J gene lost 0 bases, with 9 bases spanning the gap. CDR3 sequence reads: CSVDGVFSYNEQFF. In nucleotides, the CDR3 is TGCAGCGTTGACGGGGTTTTCTCCTACAATGAGCAGTTCTTC.

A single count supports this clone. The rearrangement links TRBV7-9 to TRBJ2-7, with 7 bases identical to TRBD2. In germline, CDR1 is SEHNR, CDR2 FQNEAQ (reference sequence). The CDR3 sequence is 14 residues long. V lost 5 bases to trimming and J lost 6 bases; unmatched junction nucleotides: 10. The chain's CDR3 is CASSPPLAGVEQYF. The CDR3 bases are TGTGCCAGCAGCCCTCCCCTCGCGGGGGTCGAGCAGTACTTC.

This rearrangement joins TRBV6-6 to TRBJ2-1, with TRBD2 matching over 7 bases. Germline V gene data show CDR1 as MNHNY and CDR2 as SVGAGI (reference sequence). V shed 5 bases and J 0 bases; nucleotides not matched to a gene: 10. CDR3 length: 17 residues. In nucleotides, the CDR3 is TGTGCCAGCAGTCCCCGGAGAGCGGGAATCTCCTACAATGAGCAGTTCTTC. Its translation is CASSPRRAGISYNEQFF.

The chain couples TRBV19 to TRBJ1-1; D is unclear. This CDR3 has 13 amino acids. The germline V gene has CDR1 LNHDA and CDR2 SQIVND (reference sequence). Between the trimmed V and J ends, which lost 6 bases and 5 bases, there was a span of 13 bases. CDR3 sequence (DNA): TGTGCCAGTAGGGGAGTCGGGAGTACTGAAGCTTTCTTT. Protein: CASRGVGSTEAFF.

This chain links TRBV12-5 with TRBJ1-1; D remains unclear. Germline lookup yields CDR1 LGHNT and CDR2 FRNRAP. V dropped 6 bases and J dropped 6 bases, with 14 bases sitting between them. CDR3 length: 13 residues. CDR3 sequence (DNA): TGTGCTAGTGGGCGAGCGGAGGGAGCTGAAGCTTTCTTT. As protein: CASGRAEGAEAFF.